Below are 13 T cell receptor beta chains sequenced from a single sample in a study of T cells expressing NK-cell markers. TCRdb re-called the 5' RACE reads and gives one entry per CDR3 protein, without DNA. Across roughly 170,000 distinct CDR3 sequences, the top ten clones capture around a sixth of the sample. The sequenced material came from blood T cells: a sorted CD56 or NKG2C T cell subset, CD4+ or CD8+ T cells, or bulk PBMC T cells (not recorded which). The receptors come from a woman aged 18 to 69 in good health.

The rearrangement joins TRBV20-1 to TRBJ2-3; TCRdb selects TRBD1, and the lack of DNA leaves this call unchecked. The germline V gene has CDR1 DFQATT and CDR2 SNEGSKA (reference sequence). The CDR3 covers 15 residues. CDR3 region: CSASNFRGTGDTQYF.

The rearrangement joins TRBV20-1 to TRBJ2-5; TCRdb indicates TRBD1, and absent DNA this call remains unverified. The germline gives CDR1 DFQATT, CDR2 SNEGSKA (reference sequence). This CDR3 region has 14 residues. The CDR3 loop reads CSAPIAGGQETQYF.

This chain uses TRBV2 with TRBJ2-1; the D call of TRBD1 rests on TCRdb alone, since no DNA is present to check it. This CDR3 is 15 amino acids long. In germline, CDR1 is SNHLY, CDR2 FYNNEI. The chain's CDR3 is CASSENRQGGNEQFF.

The rearrangement links TRBV6-5 to TRBJ2-6; the TCRdb call, TRBD2, lacks DNA for checking. Per the germline V gene, CDR1 is MNHEY and CDR2 is SVGAGI. The CDR3 has 17 residues. The chain's CDR3 is CASSTSGLQPGPNVLTF.

V usage is TRBV15 and J usage is TRBJ2-5; TCRdb names TRBD2, which stays unverified in the absence of DNA. The V gene's germline CDR1 is LNHNV and CDR2 YYDKDF (reference sequence). This CDR3 comprises 15 residues. The CDR3 spells CATSSGLTSGETQYF. Full variable domain (remainder filled in from reference TRBV15 and TRBJ2-5): DAMVIQNPRYQVTQFGKPVTLSCSQTLNHNVMYWYQQKSSQAPKLLFHYYDKDFNNEADTPDNFQSRRPNTSFCFLDIRSPGLGDTAMYLCATSSGLTSGETQYFGPGTRLLVL.

The chain has TRBV12-3 or TRBV12-4 and TRBJ2-5; absent DNA, TCRdb's TRBD1 call cannot be checked. This CDR3 region has 15 residues. The chain's CDR3 is CASSLGQGGRETQYF.

The chain is built from TRBV7-2 and TRBJ2-5; TCRdb proposes TRBD1, but this gene call is untestable without DNA. This CDR3 is built from 14 residues. Germline V CDR1 and CDR2: SGHTA, FQGNSA. Here the CDR3 reads CASSVRGGVETQYF.

The chain links TRBV15 to TRBJ1-1; absent DNA, TCRdb's TRBD1 call cannot be checked. The germline gives CDR1 LNHNV, CDR2 YYDKDF (reference sequence). The CDR3 covers 14 residues. CDR3 protein: CATSRGRQGTEAFF.

The chain employs TRBV20-1 and TRBJ1-3; the D gene TCRdb calls, TRBD1, cannot be checked with no DNA. Germline CDR1 is DFQATT and CDR2 is SNEGSKA (reference sequence). This CDR3 spans 15 amino acids. The CDR3 region is CSARGGHSSGNTIYF.

The V gene is TRBV7-9, the J gene TRBJ2-3; without DNA, the TCRdb call of TRBD2 cannot be checked. In germline, CDR1 is SEHNR, CDR2 FQNEAQ (reference sequence). The CDR3 extends over 15 amino acids. CDR3 amino acids: CASRQLATSTDTQYF.

V gene TRBV29-1 combines with J gene TRBJ2-7; the D call of TRBD1 rests on TCRdb alone, since no DNA is present to check it. CDR1 is SQVTM, CDR2 ANQGSEA, per germline. This CDR3 contains 14 residues. This chain's CDR3 is CSVEMVGGASEQYF.

The V and J genes are TRBV11-2 and TRBJ2-1; without DNA, the TCRdb call of TRBD1 cannot be checked. Germline values: CDR1 SGHAT, CDR2 FQNNGV. The CDR3 loop spans 15 amino acids. The CDR3 is CASSPRQTGHNEQFF.

The chain combines TRBV10-3 with TRBJ2-3. Germline V gene lookup returns CDR1 ENHRY and CDR2 SYGVKD. This CDR3 spans 13 amino acids. The chain's CDR3 is CAINLSVGDTQYF.